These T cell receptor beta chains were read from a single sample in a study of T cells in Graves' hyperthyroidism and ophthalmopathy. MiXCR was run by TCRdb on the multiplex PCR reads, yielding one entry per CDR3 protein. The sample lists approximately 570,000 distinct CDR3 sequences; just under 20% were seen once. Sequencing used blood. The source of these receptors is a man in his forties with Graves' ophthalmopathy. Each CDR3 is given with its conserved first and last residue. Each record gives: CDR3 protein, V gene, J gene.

CDR3 protein: CASSQLGAYGYTF
V gene: TRBV2
J gene: TRBJ1-2

CDR3 protein: CASSQRGLGVGAYNEQFF
V gene: TRBV14
J gene: TRBJ2-1

CDR3 protein: CSATFDRSNQPQHF
V gene: TRBV20-1
J gene: TRBJ1-5

CDR3 protein: CASRRGLAGGTKETQYF
V gene: TRBV7-2
J gene: TRBJ2-5

CDR3 protein: CASSQGSGTQYF
V gene: TRBV3-1
J gene: TRBJ2-3

CDR3 protein: CASSLENRPYNEQFF
V gene: TRBV5-1
J gene: TRBJ2-1

CDR3 protein: CASTRTSGRAPYNEQFF
V gene: TRBV7-2
J gene: TRBJ2-1

CDR3 protein: CASSMGGTINEQFF
V gene: TRBV11-2
J gene: TRBJ2-1

CDR3 protein: CSAQNWRNYNEQFF
V gene: TRBV20-1
J gene: TRBJ2-1

CDR3 protein: CSVVEMTSVGEQYF
V gene: TRBV29-1
J gene: TRBJ2-7

CDR3 protein: CASSVDPLTSGVPNYNEQFF
V gene: TRBV12-3/TRBV12-4
J gene: TRBJ2-1

CDR3 protein: CASSLVFEETQYF
V gene: TRBV7-9
J gene: TRBJ2-5

CDR3 protein: CACGIPTNEKLFF
V gene: TRBV30
J gene: TRBJ1-4

CDR3 protein: CSARLTETPYEQYF
V gene: TRBV20-1
J gene: TRBJ2-7

CDR3 protein: CAWTGQTYEQYF
V gene: TRBV30
J gene: TRBJ2-7